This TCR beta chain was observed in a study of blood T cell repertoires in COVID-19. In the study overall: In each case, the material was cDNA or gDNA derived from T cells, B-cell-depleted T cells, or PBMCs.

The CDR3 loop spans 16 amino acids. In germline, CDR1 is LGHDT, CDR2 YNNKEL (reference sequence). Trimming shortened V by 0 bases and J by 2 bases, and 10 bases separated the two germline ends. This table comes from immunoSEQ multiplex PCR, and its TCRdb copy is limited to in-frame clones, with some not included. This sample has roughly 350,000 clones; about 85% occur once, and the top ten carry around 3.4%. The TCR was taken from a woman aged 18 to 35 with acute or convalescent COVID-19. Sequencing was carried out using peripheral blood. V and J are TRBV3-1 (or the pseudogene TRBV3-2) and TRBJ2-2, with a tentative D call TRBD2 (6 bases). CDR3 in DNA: TGTGCCAGCAGCCAAGATCGGGACTCAAACACCGGGGAGCTGTTTTTT. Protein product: CASSQDRDSNTGELFF.